This entry lists 18 T cell receptor beta chains sequenced from one sample in a study of T cell responses to AZD1222 COVID-19 vaccine. Only in-frame clones appear in the TCRdb table, and some are missing; sequencing was by immunoSEQ multiplex PCR. The sample contains approximately 110,000 clones, approximately 87% of which appear only once. The source material was peripheral blood, sampled 28 days after the second AZD1222 dose. The receptor set was obtained from an adult who received the AZD1222 COVID-19 vaccine.

The chain joins TRBV7-9 to TRBJ2-5; D is undetermined. The germline V and J ends were trimmed by 5 bases and 13 bases, with 14 bases remaining between them. Germline lookup yields CDR1 SEHNR and CDR2 FQNEAQ (reference sequence). The CDR3 is 11 amino acids. The CDR3 here is CASSESRASYF. CDR3 nucleotide sequence: TGTGCCAGCAGCGAATCCCGGGCTTCGTACTTC.

The gene calls are TRBV7-3 and TRBJ2-2, with no clear D. Trimming removed 5 bases at V and 1 base at J, with 11 bases between. The CDR3 runs 15 residues. Per germline, CDR1 SGHTA and CDR2 FQGTGA. CDR3 sequence: CASSLRPLNTGELFF. The CDR3 nucleotides are TGTGCCAGCAGCCTCCGACCTCTGAACACCGGGGAGCTGTTTTTT.

V and J are TRBV3-1 (or the pseudogene TRBV3-2) and TRBJ2-5; D possibly corresponds to TRBD2 (5 bases). Trimming removed 1 base from V and 6 bases from J, with 6 bases in between. Germline CDR1 and CDR2: LGHDT and YNNKEL (reference sequence). CDR3 length: 12 amino acids. The CDR3 loop is CASSQAGKTQYF. The CDR3 nucleotides read TGTGCCAGCAGCCAAGCCGGGAAGACCCAGTACTTC.

V usage is TRBV24-1 and J usage is TRBJ2-7; 14 nucleotides agree with TRBD2. The CDR3 is made up of 17 amino acids. The V gene's germline CDR1 is KGHDR and CDR2 SFDVKD. Trimming removed 3 bases from V and 2 bases from J; junction bases left unmatched: 5. The CDR3 spells CATSDRGTSGSPYEQYF. The CDR3 nucleotides are TGTGCCACCAGTGATCGTGGGACTAGCGGGAGCCCCTACGAGCAGTACTTC.

The V gene is TRBV5-1, the J gene TRBJ1-2; 12 bases are shared with TRBD1. This CDR3 contains 15 residues. In germline, CDR1 is SGHRS, CDR2 YFSETQ. V was pared by 4 bases and J by 7 bases, with 8 bases of the junction left unmatched. The DNA of the CDR3 is TGCGCCAGCAGCGCCACCCGGGACAGGGGGCCTGGCTACACCTTC. Its translation: CASSATRDRGPGYTF.

The chain's CDR3 is CASSLTFRDRRDQPQHF. As DNA, the CDR3 is TGTGCCAGCAGCTTAACTTTCCGGGACAGGAGGGATCAGCCCCAGCATTTT. The J gene is TRBJ1-5, the V gene TRBV7-3; 8 bases align to TRBD1. The V segment lost 0 bases and the J segment 5 bases; nucleotides outside the gene matches: 9. The length of the CDR3 is 17 residues. The V gene's germline CDR1 is SGHTA and CDR2 FQGTGA.

This CDR3 reads CASSGGMGVGYEQYF. In DNA form, the CDR3 reads TGTGCCAGCAGCGGGGGTATGGGAGTAGGCTACGAGCAGTACTTC. The chain is built from TRBV5-6 and TRBJ2-7, with D tentatively TRBD1 or TRBD2 (5 bases each). There are 15 residues in the CDR3. In germline, CDR1 is SGHDT, CDR2 YYEEEE. V shed 4 bases and J shed 3 bases, with 17 bases lying between them.

This chain links TRBV4-1 with TRBJ2-2, with D possibly being TRBD1 (5 bases). CDR1 MGHRA and CDR2 YSYEKL come from the germline V gene. V dropped 0 bases and J dropped 2 bases, with 13 bases sitting between them. The CDR3 is 17 amino acids. The CDR3 DNA is TGCGCCAGCAGCCAAGACCCTAAGGGGCCTAACACCGGGGAGCTGTTTTTT. This gives the protein CASSQDPKGPNTGELFF.

This sequence joins TRBV11-2 and TRBJ2-1; D not resolved. CDR1 and CDR2 from the germline V gene are SGHAT and FQNNGV. This CDR3 has 11 amino acids. The V gene lost 6 bases and the J gene lost 7 bases, with 7 bases spanning the gap. CDR3: CASRRTNEQFF. CDR3 nucleotides: TGTGCCAGCAGGAGAACAAATGAGCAGTTCTTC.

This sequence joins TRBV30 and TRBJ1-5, with no clear D. CDR1 GTSNPN and CDR2 SVGIG come from the germline V gene (reference sequence). The germline V and J ends were trimmed by 1 base and 5 bases, with 9 bases remaining between them. The CDR3 loop spans 13 amino acids. The CDR3 protein is CAWSEGLDQPQHF. CDR3 coding DNA: TGTGCCTGGAGTGAGGGCCTGGATCAGCCCCAGCATTTT.

The rearrangement links TRBV28 to TRBJ2-5, with TRBD2 as a possible D gene (5 bases). Trimming left V 2 bases short and J 4 bases short, with 14 bases between. CDR3 length equals 15 residues. Per the germline V gene, CDR1 is MDHEN and CDR2 is SYDVKM. CDR3 loop: CASSLGDTRGETQYF. Here the CDR3 DNA reads TGTGCCAGCAGTTTAGGGGATACCCGGGGAGAGACCCAGTACTTC.

In its sample, this clone was seen once. V is TRBV6-1 and J is TRBJ1-5; unclear D gene. Per the germline V gene, CDR1 is MNHNS and CDR2 is SASEGT. The CDR3 sequence is 14 residues long. Deletions cut 3 bases from V and 4 bases from J, with 10 bases between. The DNA of the CDR3 is TGTGCCAGCAGTGACGAGGAGAGAAATCAGCCCCAGCATTTT. Translated: CASSDEERNQPQHF.

V and J are TRBV9 and TRBJ2-7; 7 positions match TRBD1. The CDR3 spans 15 residues. CDR1 is SGDLS and CDR2 is YYNGEE in the germline V gene. The J segment lost 3 bases and the V segment lost 0 bases, leaving 6 bases of the junction unmatched. The CDR3 is CASSVEGATGYEQYF. In DNA, the CDR3 is TGTGCCAGCAGCGTAGAGGGGGCCACAGGCTACGAGCAGTACTTC.

The chain recombines TRBV4-3 with TRBJ2-3; 7 bases map to TRBD1. The CDR3 is made up of 15 amino acids. Germline V gene lookup returns CDR1 LGHNA and CDR2 YSLEER. After removal of 0 bases from V and 6 bases from J, the junction contained 6 bases not matched to a gene. Here the CDR3 DNA reads TGCGCCAGCAGCCAAGAGGCGAGGGGGCCCGATACGCAGTATTTT. Encoded protein: CASSQEARGPDTQYF.

The chain joins TRBV4-3 to TRBJ2-3; weak D call: TRBD2 (6 bases). Trimming pared 0 bases from V and 1 base from J, leaving 17 bases between. The germline V gene has CDR1 LGHNA and CDR2 YSLEER. The CDR3 runs 18 residues. CDR3 sequence reads: CASSQDGTSLSGTDTQYF. In DNA, the CDR3 is TGCGCCAGCAGCCAAGATGGGACTTCCTTATCGGGCACAGATACGCAGTATTTT.

The rearrangement links TRBV3-1 (or the pseudogene TRBV3-2) to TRBJ1-4; the D is unclear. Trimming took off 4 bases at V and 7 bases at J, with 10 bases between the two ends. This CDR3 has 13 residues. In germline, CDR1 is LGHDT, CDR2 YNNKEL (reference sequence). The CDR3 sequence: CASSRLGSEKLFF. For the CDR3, the DNA is TGTGCCAGCAGCCGATTAGGGAGTGAAAAACTGTTTTTT.

The chain combines TRBV13 with TRBJ1-6, with 8 bases matching TRBD1. Germline V gene data show CDR1 as PRHDT and CDR2 as FYEKMQ (reference sequence). V was pared by 0 bases and J by 9 bases, with 4 bases of the junction left unmatched. This CDR3 comprises 15 residues. The CDR3 loop reads CASSLGQGGSSPLHF. The CDR3 nucleotides are TGTGCCAGCAGCTTAGGACAGGGGGGAAGTTCACCCCTCCACTTT. Using reference TRBV13 and TRBJ1-6 for the parts outside the CDR3, the full variable domain is AAGVIQSPRHLIKEKRETATLKCYPIPRHDTVYWYQQGPGQDPQFLISFYEKMQSDKGSIPDRFSAQQFSDYHSELNMSSLELGDSALYFCASSLGQGGSSPLHFGNGTRLTVT.

The CDR3 loop is CASPSATKNIQYF. CDR3 coding DNA: TGTGCCAGCCCCTCCGCCACCAAAAACATTCAGTACTTC. The rearrangement joins TRBV6-5 to TRBJ2-4; the D is unclear. Germline values: CDR1 MNHEY, CDR2 SVGAGI. Deletions cut 8 bases from V and 2 bases from J, with 10 bases between. The CDR3 spans 13 residues.